This TCR beta chain was observed in a study of T-cell reconstitution after alpha-beta-depleted transplantation in children. This clonotype was recorded at least ten times. The library targeted TCRbeta and was prepared with unique molecular identifiers. MiXCR was run by TCRdb on the PCR reads, yielding one entry per CDR3 protein. The table shows 540,000 or so distinct CDR3 sequences, with approximately 22% occurring only once. The V gene end was trimmed by 6 bases and the J gene end by 2 bases; junction bases not matched to a gene: 9. Looked up from germline, CDR1 is DFQATT and CDR2 is SNEGSKA (reference sequence). The CDR3 extends over 14 amino acids.

Sequencing was performed on PBMCs, mostly from graft donor cells, taken 360 days after TCRalphabeta/CD19-depleted stem cell transplant. The source is a boy under two years old who had a stem cell transplant for acute myeloid leukemia, so the T cells may come from the graft donor. The rearrangement uses TRBV20-1 and TRBJ2-7; 8 nucleotides agree with TRBD1. The DNA of the CDR3 is TGCAGTGCGACAATACAGGGGGACCCCTACGAGCAGTACTTC. Translation gives CSATIQGDPYEQYF.